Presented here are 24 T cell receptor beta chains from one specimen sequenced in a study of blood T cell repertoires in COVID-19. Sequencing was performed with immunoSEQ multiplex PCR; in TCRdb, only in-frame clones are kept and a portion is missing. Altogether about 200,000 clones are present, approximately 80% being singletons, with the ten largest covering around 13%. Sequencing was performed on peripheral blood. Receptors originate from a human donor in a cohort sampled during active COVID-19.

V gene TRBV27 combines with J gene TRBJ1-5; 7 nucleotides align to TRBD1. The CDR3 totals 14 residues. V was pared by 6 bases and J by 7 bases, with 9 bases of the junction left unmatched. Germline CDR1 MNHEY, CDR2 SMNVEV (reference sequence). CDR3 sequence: CASRAQGMGQPQHF. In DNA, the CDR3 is TGTGCCAGCAGGGCACAGGGGATGGGCCAGCCCCAGCATTTT.

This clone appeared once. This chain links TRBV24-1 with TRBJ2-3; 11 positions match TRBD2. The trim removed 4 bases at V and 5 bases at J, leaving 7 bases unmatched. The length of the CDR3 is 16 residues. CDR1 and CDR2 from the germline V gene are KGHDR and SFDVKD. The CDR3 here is CATSDRLAGRLDTQYF. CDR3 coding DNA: TGTGCCACCAGTGACAGACTAGCGGGAAGGTTAGATACGCAGTATTTT.

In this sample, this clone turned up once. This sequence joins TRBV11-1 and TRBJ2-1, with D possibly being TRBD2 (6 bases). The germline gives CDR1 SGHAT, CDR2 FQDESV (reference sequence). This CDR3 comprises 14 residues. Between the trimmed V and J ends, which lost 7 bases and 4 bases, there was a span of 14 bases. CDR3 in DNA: TGTGCCAGCACCTCGACTAGGAGGTACAATGAGCAGTTCTTC. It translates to CASTSTRRYNEQFF.

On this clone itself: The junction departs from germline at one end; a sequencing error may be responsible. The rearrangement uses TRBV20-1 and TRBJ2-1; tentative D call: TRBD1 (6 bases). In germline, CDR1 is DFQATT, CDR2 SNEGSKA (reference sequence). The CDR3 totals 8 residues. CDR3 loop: CSATQGIF. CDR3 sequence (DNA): TGCAGTGCCACCCAGGGGATCTTC.

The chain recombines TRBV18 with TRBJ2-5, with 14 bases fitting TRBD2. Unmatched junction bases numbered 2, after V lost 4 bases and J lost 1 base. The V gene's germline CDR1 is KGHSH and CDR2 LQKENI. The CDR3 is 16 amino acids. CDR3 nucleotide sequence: TGTGCCAGCTCACTCGGGACTAGCGGGGGCCAAGAGACCCAGTACTTC. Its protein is CASSLGTSGGQETQYF.

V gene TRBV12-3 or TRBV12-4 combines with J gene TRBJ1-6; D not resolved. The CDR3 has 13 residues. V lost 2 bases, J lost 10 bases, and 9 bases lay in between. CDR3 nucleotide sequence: TGTGCCAGCAGTTTACTTAATGGCTCACCCCTCCACTTT. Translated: CASSLLNGSPLHF.

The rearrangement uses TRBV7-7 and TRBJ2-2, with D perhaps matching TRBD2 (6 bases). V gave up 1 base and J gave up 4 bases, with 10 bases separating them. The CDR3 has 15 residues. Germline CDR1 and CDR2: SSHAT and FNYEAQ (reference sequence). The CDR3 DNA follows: TGTGCCAGCAGCTTAGGGGGGGTAGGCACCGGGGAGCTGTTTTTT. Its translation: CASSLGGVGTGELFF.

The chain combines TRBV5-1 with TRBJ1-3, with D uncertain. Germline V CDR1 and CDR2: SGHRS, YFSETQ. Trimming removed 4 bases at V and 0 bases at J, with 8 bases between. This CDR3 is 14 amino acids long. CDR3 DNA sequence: TGCGCCAGCAGCGTTACTCACTCTGGAAACACCATATATTTT. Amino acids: CASSVTHSGNTIYF.

CDR3 bases: TGCGCCAGCAGCATGGGGGGGGGTCCCCAAGAGACCCAGTACTTC. Its protein product is CASSMGGGPQETQYF. This chain links TRBV5-1 with TRBJ2-5, with TRBD2 matching 7 bases. Germline CDR1 is SGHRS and CDR2 is YFSETQ. CDR3 length: 15 residues. V gave up 4 bases and J gave up 1 base; unmatched junction bases: 7.

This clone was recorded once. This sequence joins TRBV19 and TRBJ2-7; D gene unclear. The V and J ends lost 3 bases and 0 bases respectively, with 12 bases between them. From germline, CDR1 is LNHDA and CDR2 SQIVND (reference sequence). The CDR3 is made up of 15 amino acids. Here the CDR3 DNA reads TGTGCCAGTAGTATGGCTGGATCTAGCTCCTACGAGCAGTACTTC. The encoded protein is CASSMAGSSSYEQYF.

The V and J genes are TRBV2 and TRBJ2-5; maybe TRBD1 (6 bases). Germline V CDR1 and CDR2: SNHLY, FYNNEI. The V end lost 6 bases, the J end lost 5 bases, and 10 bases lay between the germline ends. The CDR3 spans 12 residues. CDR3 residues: CASRQGLETQYF. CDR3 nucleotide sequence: TGTGCCAGCAGGCAGGGGTTGGAGACCCAGTACTTC.

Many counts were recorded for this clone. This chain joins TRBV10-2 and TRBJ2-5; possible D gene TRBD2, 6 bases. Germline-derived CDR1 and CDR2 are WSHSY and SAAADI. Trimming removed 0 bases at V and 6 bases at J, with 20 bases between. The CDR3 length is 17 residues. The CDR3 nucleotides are TGCGCCAGCAGTGAGTCCGGGTCGGGAGAGAGGCGAAAGACCCAGTACTTC. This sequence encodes CASSESGSGERRKTQYF.

DNA for the CDR3: TGTGCCAGCAGCCAGGATACCGGGACTAGCGGGAGTTTGTACTTC. This encodes CASSQDTGTSGSLYF. The chain joins TRBV3-1 (or the pseudogene TRBV3-2) to TRBJ2-7, with TRBD2 matching over 14 bases. Germline V gives CDR1 LGHDT, CDR2 YNNKEL (reference sequence). Trimming cost V 3 bases and J 12 bases; bases outside gene matches: 10. The CDR3 totals 15 residues.

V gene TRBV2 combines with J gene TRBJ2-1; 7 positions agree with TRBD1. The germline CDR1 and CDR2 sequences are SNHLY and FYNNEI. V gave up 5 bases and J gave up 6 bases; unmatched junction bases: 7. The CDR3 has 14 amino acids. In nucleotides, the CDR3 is TGTGCCAGCAGTTATCAACAGGGGAGCAATGAGCAGTTCTTC. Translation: CASSYQQGSNEQFF.

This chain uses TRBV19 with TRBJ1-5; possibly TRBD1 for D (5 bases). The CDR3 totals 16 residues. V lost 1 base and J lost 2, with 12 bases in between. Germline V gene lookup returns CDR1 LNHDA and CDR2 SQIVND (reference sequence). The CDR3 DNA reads TGTGCCAGTAGTATAGTGGGCAGGGCAGGCAATCAGCCCCAGCATTTT. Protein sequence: CASSIVGRAGNQPQHF.

The CDR3 region is CASRPGTASTGELFF. The CDR3 DNA sequence: TGTGCCAGCAGGCCCGGGACAGCCTCCACCGGGGAGCTGTTTTTT. The V and J genes are TRBV28 and TRBJ2-2, with 7 bases aligning to TRBD1. CDR1 and CDR2 from the germline V gene are MDHEN and SYDVKM. There are 15 residues in the CDR3. Losses at the gene ends were 6 bases for V and 4 bases for J; bases not matched to a gene: 8.

The CDR3 bases are TGTGCCAGCAGCCACCTTCGGGAGAGCTCCTACGAGCAGTACTTC. As protein: CASSHLRESSYEQYF. The rearrangement joins TRBV5-5 to TRBJ2-7; D is perhaps TRBD2 (6 bases). V lost 4 bases to trimming and J lost 0 bases, with 14 bases between them. Per germline, CDR1 SGHKS and CDR2 YYEKEE (reference sequence). The CDR3 is made up of 15 amino acids.

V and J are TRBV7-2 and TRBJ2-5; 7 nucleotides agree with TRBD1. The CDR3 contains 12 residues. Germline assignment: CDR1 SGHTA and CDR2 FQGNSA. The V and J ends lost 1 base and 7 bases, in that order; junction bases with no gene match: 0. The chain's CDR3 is CASSLDRGTQYF. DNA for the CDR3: TGTGCCAGCAGCTTAGACAGGGGGACCCAGTACTTC.

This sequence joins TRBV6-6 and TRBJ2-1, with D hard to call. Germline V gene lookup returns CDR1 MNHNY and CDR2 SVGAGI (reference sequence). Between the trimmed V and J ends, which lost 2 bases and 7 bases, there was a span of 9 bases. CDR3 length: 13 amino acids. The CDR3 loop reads CASSYQQKNEQFF. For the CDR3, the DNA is TGTGCCAGCAGTTACCAACAGAAGAATGAGCAGTTCTTC.

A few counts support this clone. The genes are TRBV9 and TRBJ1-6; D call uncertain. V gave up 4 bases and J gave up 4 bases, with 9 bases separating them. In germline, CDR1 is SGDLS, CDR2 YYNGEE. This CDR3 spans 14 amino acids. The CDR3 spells CASSPLTYNSPLHF. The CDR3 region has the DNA TGTGCCAGCAGCCCTTTGACTTATAATTCACCCCTCCACTTT. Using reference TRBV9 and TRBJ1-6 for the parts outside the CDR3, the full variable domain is DSGVTQTPKHLITATGQRVTLRCSPRSGDLSVYWYQQSLDQGLQFLIQYYNGEERAKGNILERFSAQQFPDLHSELNLSSLELGDSALYFCASSPLTYNSPLHFGNGTRLTVT.

Here the CDR3 reads CASRPTGTSGRSSYEQYF. For the CDR3, the DNA is TGTGCCAGCAGACCCACCGGGACTAGCGGGCGAAGCTCCTACGAGCAGTACTTC. J is TRBJ2-7 and V is TRBV7-9, with TRBD2 matching over 12 bases. Looked up from germline, CDR1 is SEHNR and CDR2 is FQNEAQ (reference sequence). V gave up 6 bases and J gave up 0 bases; unmatched junction bases: 12. There are 18 residues in the CDR3.

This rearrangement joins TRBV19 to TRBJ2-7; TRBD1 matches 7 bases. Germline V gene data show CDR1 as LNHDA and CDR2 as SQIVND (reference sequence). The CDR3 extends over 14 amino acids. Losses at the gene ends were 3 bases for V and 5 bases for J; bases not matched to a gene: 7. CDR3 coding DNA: TGTGCCAGTAGTATCCGGCTGACAGGGCACGAGCAGTACTTC. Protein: CASSIRLTGHEQYF.

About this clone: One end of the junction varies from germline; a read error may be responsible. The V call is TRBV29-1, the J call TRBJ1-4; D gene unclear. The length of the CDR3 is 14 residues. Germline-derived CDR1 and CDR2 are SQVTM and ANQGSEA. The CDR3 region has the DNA TGCAGCGTCGAAGATCGGAACAGCCGGGAAAAACTGTTTTTT. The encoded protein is CSVEDRNSREKLFF. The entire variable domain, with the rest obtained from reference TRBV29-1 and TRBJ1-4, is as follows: SAVISQKPSRDICQRGTSLTIQCQVDSQVTMMFWYRQQPGQSLTLIATANQGSEATYESGFVIDKFPISRPNLTFSTLTVSNMSPEDSSIYLCSVEDRNSREKLFFGSGTQLSVL.

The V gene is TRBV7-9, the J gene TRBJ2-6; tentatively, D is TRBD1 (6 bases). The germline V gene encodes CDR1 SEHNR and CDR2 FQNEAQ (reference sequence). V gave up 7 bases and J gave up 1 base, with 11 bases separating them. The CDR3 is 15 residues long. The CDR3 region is CASIIQGSGANVLTF. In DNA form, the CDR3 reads TGTGCCAGCATCATACAGGGATCTGGGGCCAACGTCCTGACTTTC.